This T cell receptor beta chain was identified during a study of T cells in women clearing cervical HPV infection. Prevalent HPV16 infections were excluded; only incident single HPV16 infections included. Concerning this clone: Read data end 3 residues before the CDR3 end; the end is taken from the germline J gene.

The germline CDR1 and CDR2 sequences are SGHVS and FNYEAQ. V lost 5 bases and J lost 0, with 11 bases in between. The CDR3 runs 15 residues. The data were produced by immunoSEQ multiplex PCR, yet TCRdb's version contains in-frame clones alone and is incomplete. This sample contains about 40,000 clones. The sequence was obtained from a woman between 18 and 70 years old with a cervical HPV16 infection that either progressed to CIN3+ or cleared (not recorded which). The sequencing input was blood buffy coat. V usage is TRBV7-6 and J usage is TRBJ1-5; no reliable D call. The CDR3 spells CASSPTPDSNQPQHF. The sequenced CDR3 bases are TGTGCCAGCAGCCCAACACCAGATAGCAATCAGCCC.